Included here is one T cell receptor (beta chain) sequence, with context. This clone's antigen is unknown. One end of the junction does not line up with germline, which may come from a read error. The data were taken from a study of blood T cell repertoires in COVID-19 (dated by TCRdb to 2018 to 2021). For the study in its entirety: The collaborator samples originated in the United States, Italy and Spain and spanned the acute and convalescent phases of COVID-19. The prospective study material was composed of cDNA or gDNA derived from T cells, B-cell-depleted T cells, or PBMCs. The dataset comprised deeply sampled blood TCRbeta repertoires from subjects exposed to, actively infected with, or recovered from COVID-19. The repertoires were made available in a free public database intended to serve as a resource for research on the immune response to SARS-CoV-2. The samples were drawn from two sources: the first 160 participants of the ongoing ImmuneRACE study, and over 950 subjects contributed by 6 global collaborators. The sample metadata nearly always contained a de-identified subject ID, COVID-19 status, age in years and sex. Where available, HLA class I and class II types were obtained from metadata supplied by the sample provider rather than from assay-based typing. The paper as a whole reports these results and caveats: How much clinical and demographic metadata was included differed by source and by participant, and the metadata was provided uncurated.

The germline V gene yields SNHLY for CDR1 and FYNNEI for CDR2. CDR3 length: 16 amino acids, cysteine to phenylalanine. Only CDR3 DNA remains: 48 bases, in frame from the first base. TCRbeta CDR3 regions were amplified from genomic DNA using the immunoSEQ Assay, a bias-controlled multiplex PCR. In the original analysis: Nucleated cell counts per sample were estimated from amplification of reference gene primers within the assay. To quantify the absolute abundance of each unique TCRbeta CDR3 rearrangement, sequence reads were collapsed and filtered. Productive Simpson clonality was computed per sample as the square root of Simpson's diversity index over productive rearrangements. The immuneACCESS repertoire file appears here via TCRdb, limited to in-frame rearrangements. These files lack a portion of the clones; in checked studies, under half of the deficit traces to unresolved V genes, and the cause of the others is not known. D and trimming come from the DNA, and the V and J calls and clone size come from that table. Across this sample there are 380,000 or so clones, with about 80% seen only once. Jointly, the top ten make up approximately 1% of the sample.

The collaborating institutions used their own protocols to collect whole blood in K2EDTA tubes. For TCRbeta analysis, collaborator samples were shipped as frozen whole blood, as isolated PBMCs, or as DNA extracted from either sample type. The source material was peripheral blood. The receptor was derived from a human donor with acute or convalescent COVID-19. The donor label of this sample is uncertain. The V and J segments used are TRBV2 and TRBJ2-7, and 8 junctional nucleotides match TRBD2. The encoded CDR3 is CASSEVRLARPYEQYF. The DNA sequence is as follows: TGTGCTAGCAGTGAAGTGCGACTAGCGAGGCCCTACGAGCAGTACTTC. Beyond the CDR3, the reference TRBV2 and TRBJ2-7 genes provide the residues; the full variable domain reads: EPEVTQTPSHQVTQMGQEVILRCVPISNHLYFYWYRQILGQKVEFLVSFYNNEISEKSEIFDDQFSVERPDGSNFTLKIRSTKLEDSAMYFCASSEVRLARPYEQYFGPGTRLTVT.